Shown below are 20 T cell receptor beta chains from a single sample sequenced in a study of PD-L1 blockade in urothelial cancer (dated by TCRdb to the late 2010s). This sample's time point label indicates: peripheral blood 6 weeks after treatment start. Library creation used the immunoSEQ multiplex PCR assay. This immuneACCESS table, as held by TCRdb, lists in-frame sequences with V and J called but not all clones. Of the missing ones, under half trace to an unresolved V gene in checked studies; the others have no known cause. The sample records roughly 120,000 clones, approximately 90% of which are singletons. The ten top clones hold roughly 1.8% of the sample. Specimen: PBMCs, collected around atezolizumab (anti-PD-L1) treatment. Every receptor here comes from a man aged 55 to 70 with urothelial cancer.

The chain joins TRBV19 to TRBJ2-5; 9 nucleotides match TRBD2. Germline V gives CDR1 LNHDA, CDR2 SQIVND (reference sequence). V shed 7 bases, J shed 4 bases, and the junction held 4 bases outside the gene matches. The CDR3 contains 13 residues. The CDR3 is CASNPSGAETQYF. CDR3 nucleotide sequence: TGTGCCAGTAATCCTAGCGGGGCAGAGACCCAGTACTTC. The variable domain in full, with the rest retrieved from reference TRBV19 and TRBJ2-5, is DGGITQSPKYLFRKEGQNVTLSCEQNLNHDAMYWYRQDPGQGLRLIYYSQIVNDFQKGDIAEGYSVSREKKESFPLTVTSAQKNPTAFYLCASNPSGAETQYFGPGTRLLVL.

The CDR3 reads CASSSGTFYNEQFF. CDR3 nucleotides: TGTGCCAGCAGTTCTGGGACTTTCTACAATGAGCAGTTCTTC. The V gene is TRBV27, the J gene TRBJ2-1; perhaps TRBD2 as D (6 bases). V lost 4 bases and J lost 3, with 10 bases in between. CDR3 length equals 14 residues. Germline CDR1 reads MNHEY; CDR2 reads SMNVEV (reference sequence).

This chain links TRBV15 with TRBJ1-2, with 10 bases fitting TRBD1. CDR1 is LNHNV and CDR2 is YYDKDF in the germline V gene (reference sequence). Trimming removed 5 bases from V and 4 bases from J; junction bases left unmatched: 10. The CDR3 contains 16 residues. The CDR3 coding sequence is TGTGCCACCAGCCGGGACAGGGGCGGAGCCTTCTATGGCTACACCTTC. As protein: CATSRDRGGAFYGYTF.

The chain links TRBV5-1 to TRBJ2-7, with 12 bases lining up with TRBD2. From germline, CDR1 is SGHRS and CDR2 YFSETQ. The CDR3 spans 13 residues. Trimming at V came to 6 bases and at J to 7 bases, leaving 5 bases not matched to a gene. CDR3 in amino acids: CASKQGLAGEQYF. The CDR3 DNA sequence: TGCGCCAGCAAACAAGGACTAGCGGGGGAGCAGTACTTC. The full variable domain, completed using reference TRBV5-1 and TRBJ2-7, is KAGVTQTPRYLIKTRGQQVTLSCSPISGHRSVSWYQQTPGQGLQFLFEYFSETQRNKGNFPGRFSGRQFSNSRSEMNVSTLELGDSALYLCASKQGLAGEQYFGPGTRLTVT.

This sequence joins TRBV6-5 and TRBJ2-1, with D perhaps TRBD1 (7 bases). Germline loops: CDR1 MNHEY, CDR2 SVGAGI. V was cut by 6 bases and J by 9 bases, with 21 bases left in between. This CDR3 is built from 15 residues. DNA for the CDR3: TGTGCCAGCAGCCGACTAGAGGGGGCTCATAGTGAGCAGTTCTTC. Residues: CASSRLEGAHSEQFF.

The chain couples TRBV30 to TRBJ2-5; no firm D call. The germline CDR1 and CDR2 sequences are GTSNPN and SVGIG (reference sequence). Trimming removed 0 bases from V and 5 bases from J, with 10 bases in between. This CDR3 has 13 residues. In nucleotides, the CDR3 is TGTGCCTGGAGTGTTGGCCAGTGGGAGACCCAGTACTTC. Translated: CAWSVGQWETQYF.

The chain has TRBV18 and TRBJ2-5, with a tentative D call TRBD1 (5 bases). Trimming pared 0 bases from V and 2 bases from J, leaving 10 bases between. This CDR3 is 15 amino acids long. Germline assignment: CDR1 KGHSH and CDR2 LQKENI. CDR3 sequence: CASSPPQGRQETQYF. CDR3 sequence (DNA): TGTGCCAGCTCACCACCGCAGGGTAGACAAGAGACCCAGTACTTC.

The chain is built from TRBV4-1 and TRBJ2-1; TRBD2 is a possible D gene (6 bases). The CDR3 extends over 16 amino acids. Germline-derived CDR1 and CDR2 are MGHRA and YSYEKL. V shed 1 base and J shed 0 bases, with 10 bases lying between them. CDR3 DNA: TGCGCCAGCAGCCAAGTCGCGGGGTTCTCCTACAATGAGCAGTTCTTC. This codes for CASSQVAGFSYNEQFF.

V is TRBV5-1 and J is TRBJ2-5, with TRBD1 identical over 7 bases. Germline values: CDR1 SGHRS, CDR2 YFSETQ. V shed 0 bases, J shed 2 bases, and the junction held 4 bases outside the gene matches. This CDR3 spans 15 amino acids. CDR3 protein: CASSLGQGRQETQYF. The DNA of the CDR3 is TGCGCCAGCAGCTTGGGACAGGGACGACAAGAGACCCAGTACTTC.

This chain links TRBV18 with TRBJ1-1; possible D gene TRBD1, 6 bases. V was cut by 3 bases and J by 9 bases, with 17 bases left in between. Germline values: CDR1 KGHSH, CDR2 LQKENI. The CDR3 contains 14 residues. In nucleotides, the CDR3 is TGTGCCAGCTCACCCGGGACACCAGGGGATAAAGCTTTCTTT. This codes for CASSPGTPGDKAFF.

The chain employs TRBV28 and TRBJ1-5; 8 bases map to TRBD1. With 3 bases clipped from V and 3 bases from J, the junction kept 7 bases outside the gene matches. The CDR3 is 16 amino acids. Per the germline V gene, CDR1 is MDHEN and CDR2 is SYDVKM. In DNA form, the CDR3 reads TGTGCCAGCAGTTTTAGACAGGGGACCTTCAATCAGCCCCAGCATTTT. Translation: CASSFRQGTFNQPQHF.

This rearrangement joins TRBV5-1 to TRBJ2-5, with 7 bases aligning to TRBD2. CDR1 and CDR2 (germline): SGHRS, YFSETQ. J lost 1 base, V lost 0 bases, and 3 bases had no gene match. The length of the CDR3 is 15 residues. CDR3 nucleotide sequence: TGCGCCAGCAGCTTGGCTGCGGGGGTCCAAGAGACCCAGTACTTC. Translated: CASSLAAGVQETQYF.

The chain is built from TRBV7-2 and TRBJ1-1, with D perhaps matching TRBD1 (6 bases). Looked up from germline, CDR1 is SGHTA and CDR2 is FQGNSA. Trimming took off 4 bases at V and 4 bases at J, with 13 bases between the two ends. CDR3 length: 14 amino acids. CDR3 bases: TGTGCCAGCAGCTCGGGGGGCTCCGGCACTGAAGCTTTCTTT. Its translation is CASSSGGSGTEAFF.

The chain recombines TRBV5-5 with TRBJ1-6; D is undetermined. CDR3 length: 13 residues. Germline CDR1 and CDR2: SGHKS and YYEKEE (reference sequence). Between the trimmed V and J ends, which lost 6 bases and 4 bases, there was a span of 8 bases. CDR3 sequence (DNA): TGTGCCAGCAACCGGGAATATAATTCACCCCTCCACTTT. Its translation is CASNREYNSPLHF.

The rearrangement uses TRBV11-3 and TRBJ2-7; the match to TRBD2 covers 7 bases. This CDR3 has 14 amino acids. V was pared by 1 base and J by 4 bases, with 4 bases of the junction left unmatched. CDR1 is SGHNT and CDR2 is YENEEA in the germline V gene. CDR3 in amino acids: CASSLGEGFYEQYF. The CDR3 DNA reads as TGTGCCAGCAGCTTAGGGGAGGGGTTTTACGAGCAGTACTTC.

The chain carries TRBV10-1 and TRBJ2-7; tentatively, D is TRBD2 (7 bases). This CDR3 region has 16 residues. Germline loops: CDR1 WNHNN, CDR2 SYGVQD (reference sequence). The V and J ends lost 5 bases and 1 base respectively, with 18 bases between them. CDR3 sequence reads: CASSQGGIAGSYEQYF. Here the CDR3 DNA reads TGCGCCAGCAGTCAAGGGGGAATAGCGGGTTCCTACGAGCAGTACTTC.

The genes are TRBV29-1 and TRBJ1-5; 7 nucleotides align to TRBD1. Trimming took 5 bases from V and 3 from J; bases not matched to a gene: 7. CDR1 is SQVTM, CDR2 ANQGSEA, per germline. The CDR3 covers 14 residues. The CDR3 bases are TGCAGCGTTCGGACCACAGGGGTCAATCAGCCCCAGCATTTT. Its translation: CSVRTTGVNQPQHF.

The chain recombines TRBV7-8 with TRBJ2-1; D might be TRBD2 (7 bases). V lost 1 base, J lost 2 bases, and 9 bases lay in between. This CDR3 spans 15 amino acids. Germline CDR1 and CDR2: SGHVS and FQNEAQ. The CDR3 DNA follows: TGTGCCAGCAGCTTAGGGGGGGGCGCCTACAATGAGCAGTTCTTC. This gives the protein CASSLGGGAYNEQFF.

The CDR3 loop is CASSSPRQAYEQYF. In DNA, the CDR3 is TGTGCCAGCAGCTCCCCTCGACAGGCCTACGAGCAGTACTTC. The chain is built from TRBV7-8 and TRBJ2-7; possible D gene TRBD1, 6 bases. The CDR3 sequence is 14 residues long. Germline CDR1 and CDR2: SGHVS and FQNEAQ. The germline V and J ends were trimmed by 4 bases and 2 bases, with 12 bases remaining between them.

The rearrangement links TRBV5-1 to TRBJ2-7; 10 bases fit TRBD1. The germline gives CDR1 SGHRS, CDR2 YFSETQ. The CDR3 has 15 amino acids. The J segment lost 2 bases and the V segment lost 4 bases, leaving 6 bases of the junction unmatched. The DNA of the CDR3 is TGCGCCAGCAGCGGGGGACAGGGGTTTACCTACGAGCAGTACTTC. Translated, it gives CASSGGQGFTYEQYF. The variable domain in full, with the rest retrieved from reference TRBV5-1 and TRBJ2-7, is KAGVTQTPRYLIKTRGQQVTLSCSPISGHRSVSWYQQTPGQGLQFLFEYFSETQRNKGNFPGRFSGRQFSNSRSEMNVSTLELGDSALYLCASSGGQGFTYEQYFGPGTRLTVT.